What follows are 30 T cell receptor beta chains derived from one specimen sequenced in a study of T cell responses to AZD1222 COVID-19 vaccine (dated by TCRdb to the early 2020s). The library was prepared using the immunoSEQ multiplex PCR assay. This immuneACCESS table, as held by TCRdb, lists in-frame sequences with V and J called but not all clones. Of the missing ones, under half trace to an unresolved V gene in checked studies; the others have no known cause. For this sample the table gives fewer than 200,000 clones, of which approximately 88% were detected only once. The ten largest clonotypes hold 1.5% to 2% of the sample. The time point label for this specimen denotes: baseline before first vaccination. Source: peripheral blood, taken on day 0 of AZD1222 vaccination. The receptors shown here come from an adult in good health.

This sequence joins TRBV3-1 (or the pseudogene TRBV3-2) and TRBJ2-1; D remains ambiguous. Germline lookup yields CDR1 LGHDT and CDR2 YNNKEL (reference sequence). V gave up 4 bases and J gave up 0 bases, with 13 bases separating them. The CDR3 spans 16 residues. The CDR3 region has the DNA TGTGCCAGCAGCCCCCTGACTCCCGGCTCCTACAATGAGCAGTTCTTC. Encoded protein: CASSPLTPGSYNEQFF.

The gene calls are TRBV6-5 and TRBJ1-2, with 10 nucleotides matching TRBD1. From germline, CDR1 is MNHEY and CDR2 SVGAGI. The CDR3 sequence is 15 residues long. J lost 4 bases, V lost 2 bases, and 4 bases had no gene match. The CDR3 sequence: CASSYMDRGGYGYTF. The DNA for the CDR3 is TGTGCCAGCAGTTACATGGACAGGGGGGGCTATGGCTACACCTTC.

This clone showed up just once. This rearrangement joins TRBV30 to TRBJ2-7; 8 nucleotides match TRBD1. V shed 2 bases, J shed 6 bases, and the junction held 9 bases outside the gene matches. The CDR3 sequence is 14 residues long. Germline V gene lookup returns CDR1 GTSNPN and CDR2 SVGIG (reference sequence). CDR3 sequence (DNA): TGTGCCTGGAGTTTCGGACAGGGCTCTACCGAGCAGTACTTC. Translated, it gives CAWSFGQGSTEQYF.

CDR3 nucleotides: TGTGCCAGTAGTCCAACGGACCTGGAGCCTAACTATGGCTACACCTTC. The encoded protein is CASSPTDLEPNYGYTF. The rearrangement uses TRBV19 and TRBJ1-2; D is unclear. The V gene's germline CDR1 is LNHDA and CDR2 SQIVND (reference sequence). The CDR3 runs to 16 residues. V lost 5 bases and J lost 0, with 16 bases in between.

The CDR3 spells CASSPYGATGELFF. The CDR3 DNA is TGTGCCAGCAGCCCCTACGGGGCCACCGGGGAGCTGTTTTTT. This chain joins TRBV3-1 (or the pseudogene TRBV3-2) and TRBJ2-2; D could derive from TRBD1 or TRBD2 (5 bases each). V lost 4 bases and J 4 bases, leaving 10 bases between the germline ends. The CDR3 spans 14 residues. Germline V gene sequence: CDR1 LGHDT, CDR2 YNNKEL (reference sequence).

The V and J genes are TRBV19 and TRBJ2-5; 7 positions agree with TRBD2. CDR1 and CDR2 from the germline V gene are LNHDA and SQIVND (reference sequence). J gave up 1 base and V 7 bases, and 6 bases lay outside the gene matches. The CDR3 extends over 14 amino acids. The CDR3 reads CASTPSGAQETQYF. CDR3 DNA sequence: TGTGCCAGTACTCCGAGCGGGGCCCAAGAGACCCAGTACTTC. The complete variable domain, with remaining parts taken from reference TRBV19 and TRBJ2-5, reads DGGITQSPKYLFRKEGQNVTLSCEQNLNHDAMYWYRQDPGQGLRLIYYSQIVNDFQKGDIAEGYSVSREKKESFPLTVTSAQKNPTAFYLCASTPSGAQETQYFGPGTRLLVL.

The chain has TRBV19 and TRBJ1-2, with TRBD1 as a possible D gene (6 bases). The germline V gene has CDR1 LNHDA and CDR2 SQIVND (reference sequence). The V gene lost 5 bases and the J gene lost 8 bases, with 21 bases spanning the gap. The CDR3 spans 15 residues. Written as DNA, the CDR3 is TGTGCCAGTAGTCCGCACCAGGGGCGGCTGGGAGGCTACACCTTC. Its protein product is CASSPHQGRLGGYTF.

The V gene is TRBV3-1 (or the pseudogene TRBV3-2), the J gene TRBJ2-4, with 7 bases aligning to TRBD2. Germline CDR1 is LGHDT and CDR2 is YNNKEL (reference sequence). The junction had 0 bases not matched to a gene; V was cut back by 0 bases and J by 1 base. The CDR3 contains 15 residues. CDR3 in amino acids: CASSQETSAKNIQYF. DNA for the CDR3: TGTGCCAGCAGCCAAGAGACTAGCGCCAAAAACATTCAGTACTTC.

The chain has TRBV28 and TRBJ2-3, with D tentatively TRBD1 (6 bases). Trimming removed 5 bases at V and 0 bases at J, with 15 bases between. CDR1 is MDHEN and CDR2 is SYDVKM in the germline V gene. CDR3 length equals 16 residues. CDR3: CASSAPWTASTDTQYF. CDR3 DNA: TGTGCCAGCAGTGCTCCCTGGACAGCTAGCACAGATACGCAGTATTTT.

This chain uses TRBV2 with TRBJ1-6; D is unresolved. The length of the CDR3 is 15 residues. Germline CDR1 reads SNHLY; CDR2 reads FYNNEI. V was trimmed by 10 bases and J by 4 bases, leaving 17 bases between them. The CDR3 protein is CATKALQSYNSPLHF. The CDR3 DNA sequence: TGTGCCACCAAGGCCCTTCAGTCGTATAATTCACCCCTCCACTTT. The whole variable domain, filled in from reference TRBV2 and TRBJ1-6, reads EPEVTQTPSHQVTQMGQEVILRCVPISNHLYFYWYRQILGQKVEFLVSFYNNEISEKSEIFDDQFSVERPDGSNFTLKIRSTKLEDSAMYFCATKALQSYNSPLHFGNGTRLTVT.

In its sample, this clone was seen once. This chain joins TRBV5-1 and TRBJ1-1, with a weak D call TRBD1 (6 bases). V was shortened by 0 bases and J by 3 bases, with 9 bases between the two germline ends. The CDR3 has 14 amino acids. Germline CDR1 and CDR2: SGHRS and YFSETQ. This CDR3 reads CASSLGHRDTEAFF. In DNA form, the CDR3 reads TGCGCCAGCAGCTTGGGCCACAGGGACACTGAAGCTTTCTTT.

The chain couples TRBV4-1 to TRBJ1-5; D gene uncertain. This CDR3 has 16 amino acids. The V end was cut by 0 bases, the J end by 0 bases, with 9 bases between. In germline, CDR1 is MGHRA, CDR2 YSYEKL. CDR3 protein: CASSQEGGNSNQPQHF. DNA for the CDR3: TGCGCCAGCAGCCAAGAAGGTGGGAATAGCAATCAGCCCCAGCATTTT.

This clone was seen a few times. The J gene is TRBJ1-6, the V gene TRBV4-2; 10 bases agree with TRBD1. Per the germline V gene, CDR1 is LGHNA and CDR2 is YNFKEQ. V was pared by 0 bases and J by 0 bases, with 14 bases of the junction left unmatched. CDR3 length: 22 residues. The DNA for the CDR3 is TGTGCCAGCAGCCAAGAATCCCGGACAGGGGGACCTTCCAGCTCCTATAATTCACCCCTCCACTTT. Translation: CASSQESRTGGPSSSYNSPLHF.

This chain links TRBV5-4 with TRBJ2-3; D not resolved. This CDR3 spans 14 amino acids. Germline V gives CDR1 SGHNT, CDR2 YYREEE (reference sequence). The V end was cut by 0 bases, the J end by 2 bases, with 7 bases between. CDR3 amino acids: CASSLGSLTDTQYF. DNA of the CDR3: TGTGCCAGCAGCTTGGGTAGTCTCACAGATACGCAGTATTTT.

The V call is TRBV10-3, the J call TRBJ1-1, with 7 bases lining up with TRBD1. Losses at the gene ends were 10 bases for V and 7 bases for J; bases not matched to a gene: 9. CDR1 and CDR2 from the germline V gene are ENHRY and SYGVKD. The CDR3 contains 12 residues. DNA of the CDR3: TGTGCCACAGCGACAGGGCCGCATGAAGCTTTCTTT. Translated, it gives CATATGPHEAFF.

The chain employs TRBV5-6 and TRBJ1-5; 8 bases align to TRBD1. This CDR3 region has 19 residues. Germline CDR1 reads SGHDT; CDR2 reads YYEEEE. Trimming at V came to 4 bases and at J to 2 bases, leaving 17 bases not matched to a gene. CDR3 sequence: CASSSLGGPGGSGNQPQHF. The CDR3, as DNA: TGTGCCAGCAGCAGCTTAGGGGGGCCAGGGGGCTCGGGCAATCAGCCCCAGCATTTT.

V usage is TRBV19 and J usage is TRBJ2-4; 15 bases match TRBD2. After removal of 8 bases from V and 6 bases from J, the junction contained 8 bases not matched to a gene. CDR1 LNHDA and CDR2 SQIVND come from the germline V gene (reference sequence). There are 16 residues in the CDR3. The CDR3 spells CASAGLAGGVGNIQYF. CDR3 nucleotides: TGTGCCAGTGCGGGACTAGCGGGAGGAGTAGGAAACATTCAGTACTTC.

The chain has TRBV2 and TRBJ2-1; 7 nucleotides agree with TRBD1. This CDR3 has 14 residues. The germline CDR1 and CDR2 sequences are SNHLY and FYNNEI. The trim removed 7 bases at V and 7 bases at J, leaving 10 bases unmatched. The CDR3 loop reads CASNRQGAVNEQFF. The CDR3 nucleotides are TGTGCCAGCAACAGACAGGGAGCAGTTAATGAGCAGTTCTTC.

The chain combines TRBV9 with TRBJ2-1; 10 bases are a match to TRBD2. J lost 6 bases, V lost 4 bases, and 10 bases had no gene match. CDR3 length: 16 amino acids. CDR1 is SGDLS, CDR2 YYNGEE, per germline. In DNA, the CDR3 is TGTGCCAGCAGCATCGACCTAGCGGGAGCCCGCAATGAGCAGTTCTTC. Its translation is CASSIDLAGARNEQFF. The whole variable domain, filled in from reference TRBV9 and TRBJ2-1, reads DSGVTQTPKHLITATGQRVTLRCSPRSGDLSVYWYQQSLDQGLQFLIQYYNGEERAKGNILERFSAQQFPDLHSELNLSSLELGDSALYFCASSIDLAGARNEQFFGPGTRLTVL.

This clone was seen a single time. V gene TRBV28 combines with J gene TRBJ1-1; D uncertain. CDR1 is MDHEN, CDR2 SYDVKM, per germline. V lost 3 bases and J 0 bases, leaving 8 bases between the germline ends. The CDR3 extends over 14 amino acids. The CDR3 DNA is TGTGCCAGCAGTTTTCTTAGTCTGAACACTGAAGCTTTCTTT. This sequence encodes CASSFLSLNTEAFF.

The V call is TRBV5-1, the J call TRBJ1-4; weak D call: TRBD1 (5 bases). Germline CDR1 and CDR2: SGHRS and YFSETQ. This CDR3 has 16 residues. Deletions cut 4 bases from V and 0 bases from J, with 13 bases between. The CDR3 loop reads CASSTGRYATNEKLFF. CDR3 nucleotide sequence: TGCGCCAGCAGCACGGGACGGTATGCAACTAATGAAAAACTGTTTTTT.

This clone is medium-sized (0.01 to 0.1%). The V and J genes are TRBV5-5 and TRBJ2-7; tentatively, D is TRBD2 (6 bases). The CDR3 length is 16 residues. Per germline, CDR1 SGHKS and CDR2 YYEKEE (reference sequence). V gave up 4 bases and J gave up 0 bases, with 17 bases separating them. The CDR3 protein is CASSALLAGSSYEQYF. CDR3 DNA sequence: TGTGCCAGCAGCGCCTTACTCGCCGGGAGCTCCTACGAGCAGTACTTC. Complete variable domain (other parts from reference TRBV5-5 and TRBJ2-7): DAGVTQSPTHLIKTRGQQVTLRCSPISGHKSVSWYQQVLGQGPQFIFQYYEKEERGRGNFPDRFSARQFPNYSSELNVNALLLGDSALYLCASSALLAGSSYEQYFGPGTRLTVT.

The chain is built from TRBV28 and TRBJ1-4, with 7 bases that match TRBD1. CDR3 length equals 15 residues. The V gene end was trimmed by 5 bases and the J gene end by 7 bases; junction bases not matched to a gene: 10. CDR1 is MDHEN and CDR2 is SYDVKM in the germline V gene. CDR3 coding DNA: TGTGCCAGCAGTCGATCCGGGACAGCAACTGAAAAACTGTTTTTT. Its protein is CASSRSGTATEKLFF.

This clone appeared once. The CDR3 region is CASSYSGSSNQPQHF. DNA of the CDR3: TGTGCCAGCAGTTACTCGGGGTCGAGCAATCAGCCCCAGCATTTT. The chain uses TRBV6-5 and TRBJ1-5; D is unresolved. CDR1 is MNHEY and CDR2 is SVGAGI in the germline V gene. V was clipped by 0 bases and J by 1 base, with 7 bases between them. The CDR3 has 15 amino acids.

In DNA, the CDR3 is TGTGCCAGCAGCTCGACAGGGGTCACCGGGGAGCTGTTTTTT. Its protein product is CASSSTGVTGELFF. The V gene is TRBV7-3, the J gene TRBJ2-2; 8 bases line up with TRBD1. CDR1 and CDR2 (germline): SGHTA, FQGTGA. CDR3 length: 14 amino acids. V trimming: 4 bases; J trimming: 4 bases; junction bases outside the gene matches: 2.

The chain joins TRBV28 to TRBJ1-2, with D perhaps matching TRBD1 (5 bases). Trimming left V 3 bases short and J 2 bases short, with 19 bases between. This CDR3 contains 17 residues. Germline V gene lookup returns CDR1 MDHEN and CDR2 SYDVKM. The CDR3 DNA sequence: TGTGCCAGCAGTTTGGGAGCCCTCCAGGGAAAAAACTATGGCTACACCTTC. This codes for CASSLGALQGKNYGYTF.

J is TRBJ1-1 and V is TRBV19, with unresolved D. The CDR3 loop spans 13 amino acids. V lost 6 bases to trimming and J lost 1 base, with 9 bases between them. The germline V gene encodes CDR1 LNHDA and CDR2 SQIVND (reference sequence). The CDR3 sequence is CASRLKENTEAFF. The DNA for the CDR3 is TGTGCCAGTAGGCTCAAAGAGAACACTGAAGCTTTCTTT. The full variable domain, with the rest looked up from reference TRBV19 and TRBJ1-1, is DGGITQSPKYLFRKEGQNVTLSCEQNLNHDAMYWYRQDPGQGLRLIYYSQIVNDFQKGDIAEGYSVSREKKESFPLTVTSAQKNPTAFYLCASRLKENTEAFFGQGTRLTVV.

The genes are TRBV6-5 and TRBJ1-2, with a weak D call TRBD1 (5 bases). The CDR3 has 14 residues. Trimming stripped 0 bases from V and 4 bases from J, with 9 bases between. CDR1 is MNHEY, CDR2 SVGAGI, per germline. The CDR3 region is CASSYSGDGYGYTF. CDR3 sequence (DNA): TGTGCCAGCAGTTACTCGGGGGACGGCTATGGCTACACCTTC.

This chain's CDR3 is CSVEGGSYNEQFF. The CDR3 DNA reads as TGCAGCGTTGAGGGCGGGAGCTACAATGAGCAGTTCTTC. The genes are TRBV29-1 and TRBJ2-1; 7 nucleotides agree with TRBD2. Germline loops: CDR1 SQVTM, CDR2 ANQGSEA. V trimming: 3 bases; J trimming: 3 bases; junction bases outside the gene matches: 2. The CDR3 loop spans 13 amino acids.

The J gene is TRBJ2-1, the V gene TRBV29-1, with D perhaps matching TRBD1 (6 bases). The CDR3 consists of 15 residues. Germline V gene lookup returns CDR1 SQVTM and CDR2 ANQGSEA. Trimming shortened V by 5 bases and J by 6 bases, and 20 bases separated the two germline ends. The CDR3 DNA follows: TGCAGCGTTTGGGGGTTGTTACAGGGCATCAATGAGCAGTTCTTC. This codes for CSVWGLLQGINEQFF.